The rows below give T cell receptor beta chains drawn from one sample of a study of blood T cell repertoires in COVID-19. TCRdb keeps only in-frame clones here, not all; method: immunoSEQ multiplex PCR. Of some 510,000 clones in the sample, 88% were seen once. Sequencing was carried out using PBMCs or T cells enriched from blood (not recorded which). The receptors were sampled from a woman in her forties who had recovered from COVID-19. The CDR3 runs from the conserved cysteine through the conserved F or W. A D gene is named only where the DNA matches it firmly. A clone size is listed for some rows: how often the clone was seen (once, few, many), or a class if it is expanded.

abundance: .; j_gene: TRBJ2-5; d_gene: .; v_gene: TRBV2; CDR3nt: TGTGCCAGCAGCACTTCTAGCGCGAGCTTGGGGGAGACCCAGTACTTC; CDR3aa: CASSTSSASLGETQYF
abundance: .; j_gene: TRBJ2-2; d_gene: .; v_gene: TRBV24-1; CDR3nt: TGTGCCACCAGTGATTTGAGTCCTAGCGAGAACACCGGGGAGCTGTTTTTT; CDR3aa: CATSDLSPSENTGELFF
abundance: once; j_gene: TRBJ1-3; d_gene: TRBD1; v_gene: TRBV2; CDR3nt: TGTGCCAGCAGGACAGGGGTTCCCTCTGGAAACACCATATATTTT; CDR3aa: CASRTGVPSGNTIYF
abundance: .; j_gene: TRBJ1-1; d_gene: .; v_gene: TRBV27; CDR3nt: TGTGCCAGCAGTCAAGGATCAGGGAGGGCCCCGAACACTGAAGCTTTCTTT; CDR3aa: CASSQGSGRAPNTEAFF
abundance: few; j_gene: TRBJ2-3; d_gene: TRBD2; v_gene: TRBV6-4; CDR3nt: TGTGCCAGCAGTGACTCGAAGCGGGAGAGCACAGATACGCAGTATTTT; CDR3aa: CASSDSKRESTDTQYF
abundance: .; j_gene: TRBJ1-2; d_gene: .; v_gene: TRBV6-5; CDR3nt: TGTGCCAGCAGTCAGAGACAGTTGGAGGGCTACACCTTC; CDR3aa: CASSQRQLEGYTF
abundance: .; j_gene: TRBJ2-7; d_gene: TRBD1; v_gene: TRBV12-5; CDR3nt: TGTGCTAGTGGTTTATCGGACAGGGTTGGGAGGGAGCAGTACTTC; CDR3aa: CASGLSDRVGREQYF
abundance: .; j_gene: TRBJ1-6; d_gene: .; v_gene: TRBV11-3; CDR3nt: TGTGCCAGCAGCTCTAACGGGTTCAATTCACCCCTCCACTTT; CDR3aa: CASSSNGFNSPLHF
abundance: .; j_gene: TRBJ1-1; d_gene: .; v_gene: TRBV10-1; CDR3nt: TGCGCCAGCAGTCCAGGGTTTGGTGAAGCTTTCTTT; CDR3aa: CASSPGFGEAFF
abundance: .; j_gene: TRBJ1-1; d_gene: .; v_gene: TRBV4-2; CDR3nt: TGTGCCAGCAGCCTCACAGGTGGCGCGAACACTGAAGCTTTCTTT; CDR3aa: CASSLTGGANTEAFF
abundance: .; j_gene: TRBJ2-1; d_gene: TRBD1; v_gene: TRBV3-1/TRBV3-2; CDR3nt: TGTGCCAGCAGCCGGGTCCTGGACAGGGGAAACAATGAGCAGTTCTTC; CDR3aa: CASSRVLDRGNNEQFF
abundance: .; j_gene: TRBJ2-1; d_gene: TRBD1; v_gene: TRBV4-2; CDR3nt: TGTGCCAGCAGCTACGGGACAGGGGTCGATGAGCAGTTCTTC; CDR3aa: CASSYGTGVDEQFF
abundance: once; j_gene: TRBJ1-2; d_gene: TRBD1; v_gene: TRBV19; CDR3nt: TGTGCCAGTAGCCGGGACAGGGGGCGGGGTGGCTACACCTTC; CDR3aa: CASSRDRGRGGYTF
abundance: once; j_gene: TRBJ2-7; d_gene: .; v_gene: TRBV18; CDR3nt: TGTGCCAGCTCACCGGGCAGCTACTACGAGCAGTACTTC; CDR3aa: CASSPGSYYEQYF
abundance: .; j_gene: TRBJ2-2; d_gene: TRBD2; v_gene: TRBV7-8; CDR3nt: TGTGCCAGCAGCGACCCGAGCGGGAGGGGTATTAGGGAGCTGTTTTTT; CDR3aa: CASSDPSGRGIRELFF
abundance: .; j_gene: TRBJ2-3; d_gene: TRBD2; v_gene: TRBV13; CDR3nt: TGTGCCAGCAGCAGGTCTAGACCTTGGACTAGCGGGAGGCCCATTGAGAGCACAGATACGCAGTATTTT; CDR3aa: CASSRSRPWTSGRPIESTDTQYF
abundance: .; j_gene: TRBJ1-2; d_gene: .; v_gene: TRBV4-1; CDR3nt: TGCGCCAGCAGCTACAGGGTAATGGAACAGGTCTATGGCTACACCTTC; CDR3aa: CASSYRVMEQVYGYTF
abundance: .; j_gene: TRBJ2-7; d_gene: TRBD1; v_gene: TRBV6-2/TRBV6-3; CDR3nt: TGTGCCAGCAGTTACCCACGGACAGGGCACTACGAGCAGTACTTC; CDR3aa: CASSYPRTGHYEQYF
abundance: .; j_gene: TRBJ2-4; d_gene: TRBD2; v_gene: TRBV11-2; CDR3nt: TGTGCCAGCAGCCCCCGTACCGGGAGGGAAAACAAAAACATTCAGTACTTC; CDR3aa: CASSPRTGRENKNIQYF
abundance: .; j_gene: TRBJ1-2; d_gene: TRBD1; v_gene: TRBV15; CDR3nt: TGTGCCACCAGCAAGGGACAGCTCTATGGCTACACCTTC; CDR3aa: CATSKGQLYGYTF
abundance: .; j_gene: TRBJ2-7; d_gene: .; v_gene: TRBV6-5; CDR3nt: TGTGCCAGCAGTTACTCGAAGCGGGCCGACTACGAGCAGTACTTC; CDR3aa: CASSYSKRADYEQYF
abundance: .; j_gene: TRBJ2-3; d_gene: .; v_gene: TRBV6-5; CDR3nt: TGTGCCAGCAGTTACTCGCCGCCAGGGAGCACAGATACGCAGTATTTT; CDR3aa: CASSYSPPGSTDTQYF
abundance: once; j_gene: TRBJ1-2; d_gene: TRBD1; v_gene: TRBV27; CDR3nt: TGTGCCAGCAGTTTTCACGACAGGGGTGGTGGCTACACCTTC; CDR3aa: CASSFHDRGGGYTF
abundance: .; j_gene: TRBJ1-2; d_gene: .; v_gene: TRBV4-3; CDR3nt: TGCGCCAGCAGCCTCGAGATCGGAGACTCTAACTATGGCTACACCTTC; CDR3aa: CASSLEIGDSNYGYTF
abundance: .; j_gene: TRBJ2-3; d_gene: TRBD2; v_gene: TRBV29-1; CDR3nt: TGCAGCGTTAACGGACTAGCGGGAAGCCCGGATACGCAGTATTTT; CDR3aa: CSVNGLAGSPDTQYF
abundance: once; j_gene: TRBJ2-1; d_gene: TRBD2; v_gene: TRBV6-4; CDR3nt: TGTGCCAGCAGTCGACTAGCGGGAGTGATGAATGAGCAGTTCTTC; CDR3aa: CASSRLAGVMNEQFF
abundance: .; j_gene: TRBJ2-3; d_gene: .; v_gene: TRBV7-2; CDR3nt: TGTGCCAGCAGCCTGGGACACCCAGGCACAGATACGCAGTATTTT; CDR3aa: CASSLGHPGTDTQYF
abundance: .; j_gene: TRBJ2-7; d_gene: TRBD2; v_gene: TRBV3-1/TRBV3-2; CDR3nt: TGTGCCAGCAGCCTTAGTAGCGGGAGTCCCGAGCAGTACTTC; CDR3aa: CASSLSSGSPEQYF
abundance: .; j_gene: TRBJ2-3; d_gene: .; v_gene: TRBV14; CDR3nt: TGTGCCAGCAGTCCTCTCAGAAACGCAGATACGCAGTATTTT; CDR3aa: CASSPLRNADTQYF
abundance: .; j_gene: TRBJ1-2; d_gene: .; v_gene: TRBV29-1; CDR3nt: TGCAGCGTCCGCGGACAGCCCCCATTGAGTGGCTACACCTTC; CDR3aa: CSVRGQPPLSGYTF
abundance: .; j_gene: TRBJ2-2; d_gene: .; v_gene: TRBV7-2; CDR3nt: TGTGCCAGCAGCTTAGCGGGAGGGGGGAACACCGGGGAGCTGTTTTTT; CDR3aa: CASSLAGGGNTGELFF
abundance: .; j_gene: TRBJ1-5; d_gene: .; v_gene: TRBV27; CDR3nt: TGTGCCAGCAGTTCAGACAGGAGGCAGCCCCAGCATTTT; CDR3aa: CASSSDRRQPQHF
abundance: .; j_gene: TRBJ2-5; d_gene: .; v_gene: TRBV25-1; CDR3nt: TGTGCCAGCAGCCGCTTGGGGAGGCAAGAGACCCAGTACTTC; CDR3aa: CASSRLGRQETQYF
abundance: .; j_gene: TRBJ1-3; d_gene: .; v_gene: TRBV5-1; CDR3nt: TGCGCCAGCAGCCCCCTAACCCCTGAGTCTGGAAACACCATATATTTT; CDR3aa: CASSPLTPESGNTIYF
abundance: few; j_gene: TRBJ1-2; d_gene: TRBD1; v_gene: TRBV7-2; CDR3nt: TGTGCCAGCAGCCCGACAGGGTCGAACTATGGCTACACCTTC; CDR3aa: CASSPTGSNYGYTF
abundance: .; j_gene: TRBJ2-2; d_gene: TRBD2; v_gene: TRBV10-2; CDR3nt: TGCGCCAGCAGTAGCTATAGCGGGTCCGGGGGCACCGGGGAGCTGTTTTTT; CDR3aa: CASSSYSGSGGTGELFF
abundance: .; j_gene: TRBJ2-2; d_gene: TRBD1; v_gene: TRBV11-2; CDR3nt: TGTGCCAGCAGCGTAACAGGGGGCAAAACCGGGGAGCTGTTTTTT; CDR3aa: CASSVTGGKTGELFF
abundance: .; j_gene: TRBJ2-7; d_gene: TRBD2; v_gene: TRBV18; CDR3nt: TGTGCCAGCTCACAACTAGCGGGAGGCTACGAGCAGTACTTC; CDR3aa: CASSQLAGGYEQYF
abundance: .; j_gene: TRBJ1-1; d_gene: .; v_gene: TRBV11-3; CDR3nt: TGTGCCAGCAGCTTAGGGGGTTCCCAGGGGCGAGCTTTCTTT; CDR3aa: CASSLGGSQGRAFF
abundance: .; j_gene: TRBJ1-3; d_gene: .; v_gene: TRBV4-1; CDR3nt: TGCGCCAGCAGCCATGAGGACACCATATATTTT; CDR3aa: CASSHEDTIYF
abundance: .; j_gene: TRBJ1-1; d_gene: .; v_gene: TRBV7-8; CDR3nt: TGTGCCAGCAGCTTCAATACTGGAGGTAACACTGAAGCTTTCTTT; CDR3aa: CASSFNTGGNTEAFF
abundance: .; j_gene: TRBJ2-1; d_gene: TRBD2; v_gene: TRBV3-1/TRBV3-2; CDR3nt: TGTGCCAGCAGCCAAGATGCCCTAGCGGGAGGGTACAATGAGCAGTTCTTC; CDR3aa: CASSQDALAGGYNEQFF
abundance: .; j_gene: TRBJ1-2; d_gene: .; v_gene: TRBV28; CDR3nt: TGTGCCAGCAGCCCTACCCACAGGGCTGGCTACACCTTC; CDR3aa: CASSPTHRAGYTF
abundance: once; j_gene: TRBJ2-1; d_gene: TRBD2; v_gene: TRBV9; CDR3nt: TGTGCCAGCAGCCCGACTAGCGGGAAATACAATGAGCAGTTCTTC; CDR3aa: CASSPTSGKYNEQFF
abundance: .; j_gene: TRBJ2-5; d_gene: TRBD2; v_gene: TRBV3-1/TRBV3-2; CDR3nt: TGTGCCAGCAGCCAAGGTCTAGCGGGGGAGTACCAAGAGACCCAGTACTTC; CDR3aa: CASSQGLAGEYQETQYF
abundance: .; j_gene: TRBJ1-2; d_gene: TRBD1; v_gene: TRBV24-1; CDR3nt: TGTGCCACCAGTGACAGGGACAGGGTCGGGGGCTACACCTTC; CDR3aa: CATSDRDRVGGYTF
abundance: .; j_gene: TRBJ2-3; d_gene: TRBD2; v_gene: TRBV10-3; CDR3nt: TGTGCCATCATGGCGGGAGGGTATAGGACGCAGTATTTT; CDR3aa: CAIMAGGYRTQYF
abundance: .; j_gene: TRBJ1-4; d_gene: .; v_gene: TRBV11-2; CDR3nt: TGTGCCAGCAGCTTCGGCAGGGTTGTCGAAAAACTGTTTTTT; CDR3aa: CASSFGRVVEKLFF
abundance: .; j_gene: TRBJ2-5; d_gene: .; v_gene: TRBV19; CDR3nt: TGTGCCAGTAGTATCACACAGGGTAAATACGAGACCCAGTACTTC; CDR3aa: CASSITQGKYETQYF
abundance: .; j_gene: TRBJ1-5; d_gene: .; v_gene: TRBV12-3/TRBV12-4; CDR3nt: TGTGCCAGCAGCTGGGGGGGGAATCAGCCCCAGCATTTT; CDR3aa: CASSWGGNQPQHF
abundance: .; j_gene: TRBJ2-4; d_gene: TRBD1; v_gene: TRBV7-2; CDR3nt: TGTGCCAGCAGCCTGGGACAGGGGGTAGACATTCAGTACTTC; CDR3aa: CASSLGQGVDIQYF
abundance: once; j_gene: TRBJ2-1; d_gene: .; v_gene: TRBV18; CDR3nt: TGTGCCAGCTCACCAAAGGGGATAGCTTCCTACAATGAGCAGTTCTTC; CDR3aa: CASSPKGIASYNEQFF
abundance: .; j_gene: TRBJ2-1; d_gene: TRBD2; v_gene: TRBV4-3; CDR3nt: TGCGCCAGCAGCCAAGATACGGGAGGAGGATTCAGTGAGCAGTTCTTC; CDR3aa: CASSQDTGGGFSEQFF
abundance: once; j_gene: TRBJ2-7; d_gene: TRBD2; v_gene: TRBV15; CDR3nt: TGTGCCACCAGCTTGGGACTAGCGGAAACCTACGAGCAGTACTTC; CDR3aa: CATSLGLAETYEQYF
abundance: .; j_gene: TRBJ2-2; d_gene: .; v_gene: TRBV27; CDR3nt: TGTGCCAGCAGCACCCTATATTCCACTGGACAGTCGAACACCGGGGAGCTGTTTTTT; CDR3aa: CASSTLYSTGQSNTGELFF
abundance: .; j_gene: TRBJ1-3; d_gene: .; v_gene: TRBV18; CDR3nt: TGTGCCAGCTCACAATCGCTCGGGACAACTGGAAACACCATATATTTT; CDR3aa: CASSQSLGTTGNTIYF
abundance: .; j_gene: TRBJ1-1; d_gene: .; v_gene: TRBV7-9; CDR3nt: TGTGCCAGCAGCACCGGAGGGAGAGGGCCGAACACTGAAGCTTTCTTT; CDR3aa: CASSTGGRGPNTEAFF
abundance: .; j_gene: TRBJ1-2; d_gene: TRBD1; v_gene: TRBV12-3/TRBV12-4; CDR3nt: TGTGCCAGCAGCTTAGACAGGGGGTATGGCTACACCTTC; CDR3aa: CASSLDRGYGYTF
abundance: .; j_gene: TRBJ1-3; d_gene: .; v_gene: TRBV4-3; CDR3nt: TGCGCCAGCAGCCTCATCCCGGGAGCAAACTCTGGAAACACCATATATTTT; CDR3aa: CASSLIPGANSGNTIYF
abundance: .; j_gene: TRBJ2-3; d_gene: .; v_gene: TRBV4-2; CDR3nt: TGTGCCAGCAGCCAACAACAGGGCTCAGATACGCAGTATTTT; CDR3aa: CASSQQQGSDTQYF